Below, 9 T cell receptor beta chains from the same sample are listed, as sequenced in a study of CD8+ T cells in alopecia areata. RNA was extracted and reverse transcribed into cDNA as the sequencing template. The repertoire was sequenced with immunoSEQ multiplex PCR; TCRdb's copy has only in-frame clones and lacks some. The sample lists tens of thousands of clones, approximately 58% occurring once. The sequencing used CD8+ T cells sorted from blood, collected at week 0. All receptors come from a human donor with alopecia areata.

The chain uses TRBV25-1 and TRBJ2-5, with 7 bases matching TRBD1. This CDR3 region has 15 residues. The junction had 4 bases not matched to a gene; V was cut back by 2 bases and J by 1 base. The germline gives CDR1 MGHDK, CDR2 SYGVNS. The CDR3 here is CASSESGTVQETQYF. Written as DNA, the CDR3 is TGTGCCAGCAGTGAAAGTGGGACAGTCCAAGAGACCCAGTACTTC.

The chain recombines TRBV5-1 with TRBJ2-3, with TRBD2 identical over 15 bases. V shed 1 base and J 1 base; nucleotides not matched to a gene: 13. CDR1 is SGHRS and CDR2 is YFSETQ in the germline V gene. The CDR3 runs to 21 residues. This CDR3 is CASSLPPLGLAGGAGTDTQYF. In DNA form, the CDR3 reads TGCGCCAGCAGCTTGCCCCCACTGGGACTAGCGGGAGGCGCTGGCACAGATACGCAGTATTTT.

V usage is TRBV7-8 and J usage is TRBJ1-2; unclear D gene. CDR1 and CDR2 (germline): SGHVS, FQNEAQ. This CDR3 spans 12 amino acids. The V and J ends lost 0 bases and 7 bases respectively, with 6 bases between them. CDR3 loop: CASSLAPFGYTF. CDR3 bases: TGTGCCAGCAGCTTAGCCCCTTTTGGCTACACCTTC.

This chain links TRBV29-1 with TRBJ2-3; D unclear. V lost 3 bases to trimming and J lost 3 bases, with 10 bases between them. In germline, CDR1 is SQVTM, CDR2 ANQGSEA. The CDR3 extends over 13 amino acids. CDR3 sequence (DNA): TGCAGCGTTGAGACGCCTACGACAGATACGCAGTATTTT. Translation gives CSVETPTTDTQYF.

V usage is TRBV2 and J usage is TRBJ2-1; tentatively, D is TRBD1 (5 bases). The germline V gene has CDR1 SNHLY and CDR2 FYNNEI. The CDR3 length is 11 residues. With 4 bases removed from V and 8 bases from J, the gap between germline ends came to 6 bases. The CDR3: CASSGGDEQFF. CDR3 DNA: TGTGCCAGCAGTGGGGGCGATGAGCAGTTCTTC. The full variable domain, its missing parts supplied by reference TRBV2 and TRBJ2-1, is EPEVTQTPSHQVTQMGQEVILRCVPISNHLYFYWYRQILGQKVEFLVSFYNNEISEKSEIFDDQFSVERPDGSNFTLKIRSTKLEDSAMYFCASSGGDEQFFGPGTRLTVL.

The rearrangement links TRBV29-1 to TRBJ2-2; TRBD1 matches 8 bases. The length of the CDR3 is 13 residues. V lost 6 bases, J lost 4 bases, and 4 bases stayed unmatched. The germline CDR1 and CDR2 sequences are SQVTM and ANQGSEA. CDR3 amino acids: CSVTGGGTGELFF. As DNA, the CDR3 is TGCAGCGTCACAGGGGGTGGCACCGGGGAGCTGTTTTTT.

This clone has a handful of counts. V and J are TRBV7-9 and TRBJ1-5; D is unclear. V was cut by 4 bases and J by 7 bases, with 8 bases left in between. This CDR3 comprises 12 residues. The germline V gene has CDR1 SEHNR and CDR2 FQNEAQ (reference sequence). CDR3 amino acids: CASSSDSQPQHF. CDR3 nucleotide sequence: TGTGCCAGCAGCTCCGATTCGCAGCCCCAGCATTTT.

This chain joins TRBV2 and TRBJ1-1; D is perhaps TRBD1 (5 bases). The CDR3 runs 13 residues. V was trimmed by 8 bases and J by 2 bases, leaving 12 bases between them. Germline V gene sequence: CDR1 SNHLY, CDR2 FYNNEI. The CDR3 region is CASGPDTNTEAFF. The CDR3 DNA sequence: TGTGCCAGCGGTCCGGACACCAACACTGAAGCTTTCTTT.

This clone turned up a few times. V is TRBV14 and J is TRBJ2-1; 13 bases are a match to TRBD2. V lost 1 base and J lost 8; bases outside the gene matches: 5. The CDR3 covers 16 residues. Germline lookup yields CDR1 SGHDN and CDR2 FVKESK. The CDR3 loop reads CASSQVGLAGFDEQFF. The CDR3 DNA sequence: TGTGCCAGCAGCCAAGTGGGACTAGCGGGGTTCGATGAGCAGTTCTTC.